This T cell receptor beta chain was captured in a study of blood T cell repertoires in COVID-19. Profiled with immunoSEQ multiplex PCR; TCRdb holds only in-frame clones, not every one. The sample has 200,000 to 250,000 clones, approximately 84% seen once; the top ten hold over 1.5%. CDR1 and CDR2 (germline): LNHDA, SQIVND (reference sequence). CDR3 length: 12 amino acids. The J segment lost 7 bases and the V segment lost 6 bases, leaving 4 bases of the junction unmatched. This sequence joins TRBV19 and TRBJ2-7, with 9 bases matching TRBD1. Material for sequencing was peripheral blood. The TCR was taken from a woman aged 80 or older with acute or convalescent COVID-19. CDR3 region: CASRPGQGEQYF. The CDR3 DNA reads TGTGCCAGTAGGCCGGGACAGGGAGAGCAGTACTTC.